Listed below are T cell receptor beta chains from one sample, sequenced in a study of Ad26.COV2.S vaccination and SARS-CoV-2 variants. Generated by immunoSEQ multiplex PCR, the TCRdb table keeps only in-frame clones and is missing some. Altogether around 370,000 clones are present, around 90% being singletons, with the ten largest covering roughly 3.9%. The material was peripheral blood, obtained after recovery from COVID-19. The source is a human donor who had recovered from COVID-19. Both conserved end residues are part of each CDR3. The D gene is left open where the match is weak. Clone sizes are given selectively: once, few, many, or a class where the clone is expanded.

V: TRBV7-9
J: TRBJ1-3
size: -
D: -
DNA: TGTGCCAGCAGCCCCGGTCTGGGGGCGCGAGGAAACACCATATATTTT
CDR3: CASSPGLGARGNTIYF

V: TRBV5-1
J: TRBJ2-7
size: -
D: -
DNA: TGCGCCAGCAGACAGACGAGCTCCTACGAGCAGTACTTC
CDR3: CASRQTSSYEQYF

V: TRBV7-9
J: TRBJ1-2
size: -
D: -
DNA: TGTGCCAGCAGCTTCTCGCAGGGAGCCTATGGCTACACCTTC
CDR3: CASSFSQGAYGYTF

V: TRBV25-1
J: TRBJ2-1
size: -
D: TRBD1
DNA: TGTGCCAGCAGGGGACAGGGGGCCCACAATGAGCAGTTCTTC
CDR3: CASRGQGAHNEQFF

V: TRBV7-9
J: TRBJ2-1
size: -
D: -
DNA: TGTGCCAGCAGCTTAAGGTCGATGAACAATGAGCAGTTCTTC
CDR3: CASSLRSMNNEQFF

V: TRBV3-1/TRBV3-2
J: TRBJ1-5
size: few
D: TRBD1
DNA: TGTGCCAGCAGCCGGACAGGGTCGGGGGGTCAGCCCCAGCATTTT
CDR3: CASSRTGSGGQPQHF

V: TRBV18
J: TRBJ1-4
size: -
D: -
DNA: TGTGCCAGCTCACGGGCAGGTGTTGAAAAACTGTTTTTT
CDR3: CASSRAGVEKLFF

V: TRBV12-5
J: TRBJ2-1
size: -
D: -
DNA: TGTGCTAGTGAAACAGGGTCGAGGGCAAATGAGCAGTTCTTC
CDR3: CASETGSRANEQFF

V: TRBV19
J: TRBJ2-5
size: -
D: -
DNA: TGTGCCAGTAGCTCGGACTCGATCCAAGAGACCCAGTACTTC
CDR3: CASSSDSIQETQYF

V: TRBV2
J: TRBJ1-3
size: -
D: -
DNA: TGTGCCAGCGAGCTGTGGGGGTTCAGAAACACCATATATTTT
CDR3: CASELWGFRNTIYF

V: TRBV6-2/TRBV6-3
J: TRBJ2-1
size: -
D: -
DNA: TGTGCCAGCAGTCGGCCCCTCGGCGGGGCTAATGAGCAGTTCTTC
CDR3: CASSRPLGGANEQFF

V: TRBV9
J: TRBJ2-3
size: -
D: -
DNA: TGTGCCAGCAGCGCCTCCGGGACCCCAGATACGCAGTATTTT
CDR3: CASSASGTPDTQYF

V: TRBV11-2
J: TRBJ2-1
size: -
D: -
DNA: TGTGCCAGCACCCCTTCCAGGGGGGATGAGCAGTTCTTC
CDR3: CASTPSRGDEQFF

V: TRBV7-9
J: TRBJ2-6
size: -
D: -
DNA: TGTGCCAGCAGCTTAGATCGACTCAGGGGGGCCAACGTCCTGACTTTC
CDR3: CASSLDRLRGANVLTF

V: TRBV7-6
J: TRBJ2-2
size: -
D: TRBD1
DNA: TGTGCCAGCAGCTTAAAAGGGGTCGGGACAGGGGTAACCGGGGAGCTGTTTTTT
CDR3: CASSLKGVGTGVTGELFF

V: TRBV7-9
J: TRBJ1-1
size: few
D: TRBD1
DNA: TGTGCCAGCAGCTCTACGACAGGGCGGAACACTGAAGCTTTCTTT
CDR3: CASSSTTGRNTEAFF

V: TRBV10-3
J: TRBJ2-3
size: once
D: TRBD2
DNA: TGTGCCATCAGCCTGACTAGCGGGAGCACAGATACGCAGTATTTT
CDR3: CAISLTSGSTDTQYF

V: TRBV6-2/TRBV6-3
J: TRBJ1-2
size: -
D: -
DNA: TGTGCCAGCAGTTACCGGGGGCTAGCTGGCTACACCTTC
CDR3: CASSYRGLAGYTF

V: TRBV12-2
J: TRBJ2-5
size: -
D: -
DNA: TGTGCAAGTCGCTTAACTAGTTCGCCCCAGTACTTC
CDR3: CASRLTSSPQYF

V: TRBV7-7
J: TRBJ2-7
size: once
D: -
DNA: TGTGCCAGCAGCTTAACCGTAAGCTCCTACGAGCAGTACTTC
CDR3: CASSLTVSSYEQYF

V: TRBV4-1
J: TRBJ2-5
size: -
D: TRBD2
DNA: TGCGCCAGCAGCCAAGAAGCGGGGGTAGAGACCCAGTACTTC
CDR3: CASSQEAGVETQYF

V: TRBV3-1/TRBV3-2
J: TRBJ2-5
size: -
D: -
DNA: TGTGCCAGCAGCCTCTACAGGGCCCAAGAGACCCAGTACTTC
CDR3: CASSLYRAQETQYF

V: TRBV20-1
J: TRBJ2-3
size: -
D: TRBD1
DNA: TGCAGTGCTAGTTTGGAGACAGGGGTCACAGATACGCAGTATTTT
CDR3: CSASLETGVTDTQYF

V: TRBV9
J: TRBJ1-3
size: once
D: TRBD1
DNA: TGTGCCAGCAGCGTAGTTCCACAGGGGCCCGGAAACACCATATATTTT
CDR3: CASSVVPQGPGNTIYF

V: TRBV6-2/TRBV6-3
J: TRBJ1-2
size: once
D: -
DNA: TGTGCCAGCAGTCCCATCTTATTGGACATGTACTATGGCTACACCTTC
CDR3: CASSPILLDMYYGYTF

V: TRBV4-3
J: TRBJ2-2
size: -
D: -
DNA: TGCGCCAGCAGCCAAGATGTGGTCCCCGGGGAGCTGTTTTTT
CDR3: CASSQDVVPGELFF

V: TRBV29-1
J: TRBJ1-1
size: -
D: -
DNA: TGCAGCGTTGACCGGGAAACTGAAGCTTTCTTT
CDR3: CSVDRETEAFF

V: TRBV2
J: TRBJ1-2
size: -
D: -
DNA: TGTGCCAGCAGCAACGAGGGGAACTATGGCTACACCTTC
CDR3: CASSNEGNYGYTF

V: TRBV2
J: TRBJ2-3
size: -
D: TRBD2
DNA: TGTGCCAGCGGGGGGGGGTCAGATACGCAGTATTTT
CDR3: CASGGGSDTQYF

V: TRBV11-2
J: TRBJ2-7
size: -
D: -
DNA: TGTGCCAGCAGGGGCGACTACTACGAGCAGTACTTC
CDR3: CASRGDYYEQYF

V: TRBV19
J: TRBJ1-1
size: -
D: -
DNA: TGTGCCAGTAGGTCCAGGGACTTGGCGGCTTTCTTT
CDR3: CASRSRDLAAFF

V: TRBV13
J: TRBJ2-3
size: -
D: TRBD2
DNA: TGTGCCAGCAGCCTCGGTGGGGCGGGGGGGCGCGAGCAGTATTTT
CDR3: CASSLGGAGGREQYF

V: TRBV4-1
J: TRBJ1-1
size: -
D: -
DNA: TGCGCCAGCAGCCCTGGCGGCTACACTGAAGCTTTCTTT
CDR3: CASSPGGYTEAFF

V: TRBV2
J: TRBJ2-7
size: few
D: -
DNA: TGTGCCAGCAGTGAAGCCTATGGGAGAGAGCAGTACTTC
CDR3: CASSEAYGREQYF

V: TRBV4-2
J: TRBJ1-4
size: -
D: -
DNA: TGTGCCAGCAGCCCCTCAACAGGGAAGAAGGGGGAAAAACTGTTTTTT
CDR3: CASSPSTGKKGEKLFF

V: TRBV7-2
J: TRBJ1-5
size: -
D: -
DNA: TGTGCCAGCAGCAACACAGATTATAGCAATCAGCCCCAGCATTTT
CDR3: CASSNTDYSNQPQHF

V: TRBV6-6
J: TRBJ1-5
size: -
D: -
DNA: TGTGCCAGCAGTTCCGGGACGGTGGGCAATCAGCCCCAGCATTTT
CDR3: CASSSGTVGNQPQHF

V: TRBV3-1/TRBV3-2
J: TRBJ2-1
size: -
D: -
DNA: TGTGCCAGCAGCCAAGTGAGCTACAATGAGCAGTTCTTC
CDR3: CASSQVSYNEQFF

V: TRBV7-8
J: TRBJ2-2
size: -
D: TRBD1
DNA: TGTGCCAGCAGCTCCTTTGACTGGGACAGATACACCGGGGAGCTGTTTTTT
CDR3: CASSSFDWDRYTGELFF

V: TRBV5-4
J: TRBJ2-5
size: -
D: -
DNA: TGTGCCAGCAGCTTGCTGAGGTCCCCGAAAGAGACCCAGTACTTC
CDR3: CASSLLRSPKETQYF

V: TRBV7-6
J: TRBJ1-1
size: few
D: -
DNA: TGTGCCAGCAGCTTAGAGGCCAGGGGAGGGACTGAAGCTTTCTTT
CDR3: CASSLEARGGTEAFF

V: TRBV2
J: TRBJ2-3
size: -
D: -
DNA: TGTGCCAGCAGTGGTAACTCAGATACGCAGTATTTT
CDR3: CASSGNSDTQYF

V: TRBV6-6
J: TRBJ2-3
size: -
D: -
DNA: TGTGCCAGCAGTTACGAGGGGGGATCGGATACGCAGTATTTT
CDR3: CASSYEGGSDTQYF

V: TRBV7-9
J: TRBJ1-2
size: -
D: TRBD1
DNA: TGTGCCAGCAGCGGACAGGACAACTATGGCTACACCTTC
CDR3: CASSGQDNYGYTF

V: TRBV19
J: TRBJ2-2
size: -
D: -
DNA: TGTGCCAGTTCCATGGGGTTGCCCGGGGGCACCGGGGAGCTGTTTTTT
CDR3: CASSMGLPGGTGELFF

V: TRBV27
J: TRBJ2-5
size: -
D: -
DNA: TGTGCCACGATCCGGGTGGAAGAGACCCAGTACTTC
CDR3: CATIRVEETQYF

V: TRBV12-2
J: TRBJ1-6
size: -
D: -
DNA: TGTGCAAGTCGCTTAGCGCCGCGGCAGCTTAATTCACCCCTCCACTTT
CDR3: CASRLAPRQLNSPLHF

V: TRBV7-9
J: TRBJ1-2
size: -
D: -
DNA: TGTGCCAGCAGCTTGGGAGGGTTTGGCTACACCTTC
CDR3: CASSLGGFGYTF

V: TRBV4-1
J: TRBJ1-1
size: -
D: TRBD1
DNA: TGCGCCAGCAGCCCGACAGGGGTGGGGAACACTGAAGCTTTCTTT
CDR3: CASSPTGVGNTEAFF

V: TRBV2
J: TRBJ2-7
size: -
D: -
DNA: TGTGCCAGCGTTGCGGGACTGATGGAGCAGTACTTC
CDR3: CASVAGLMEQYF

V: TRBV12-3/TRBV12-4
J: TRBJ2-5
size: -
D: TRBD2
DNA: TGTGCCAGCACTAGCGGGGGGGAGACCCAGTACTTC
CDR3: CASTSGGETQYF

V: TRBV2
J: TRBJ1-1
size: -
D: -
DNA: TGTGCCAGCAGTGTCCGCAGGGAAACTGAAGCTTTCTTT
CDR3: CASSVRRETEAFF

V: TRBV5-1
J: TRBJ1-4
size: -
D: TRBD1
DNA: TGCGCCAGCAGCAATGGGACAGGCGCAACTAATGAAAAACTGTTTTTT
CDR3: CASSNGTGATNEKLFF

V: TRBV3-1/TRBV3-2
J: TRBJ2-1
size: -
D: -
DNA: TGTGCCAGCAGCCAAGTCTACAGCTCCTACAATGAGCAGTTCTTC
CDR3: CASSQVYSSYNEQFF

V: TRBV19
J: TRBJ2-1
size: -
D: -
DNA: TGTGCCAGTAGCCCGCCGGGACTCCTCCAGAATGAGCAGTTCTTC
CDR3: CASSPPGLLQNEQFF